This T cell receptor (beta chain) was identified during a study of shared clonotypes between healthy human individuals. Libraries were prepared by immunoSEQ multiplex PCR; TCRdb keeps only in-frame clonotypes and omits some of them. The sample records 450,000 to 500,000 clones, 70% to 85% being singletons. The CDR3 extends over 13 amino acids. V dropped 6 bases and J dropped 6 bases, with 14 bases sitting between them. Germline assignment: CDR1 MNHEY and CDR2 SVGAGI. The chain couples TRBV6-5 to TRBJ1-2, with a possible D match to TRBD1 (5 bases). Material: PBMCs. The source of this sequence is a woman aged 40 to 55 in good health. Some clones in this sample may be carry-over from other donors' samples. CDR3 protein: CASSPGTAHGYTF. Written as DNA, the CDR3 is TGTGCCAGCAGCCCCGGGACCGCCCATGGCTACACCTTC.